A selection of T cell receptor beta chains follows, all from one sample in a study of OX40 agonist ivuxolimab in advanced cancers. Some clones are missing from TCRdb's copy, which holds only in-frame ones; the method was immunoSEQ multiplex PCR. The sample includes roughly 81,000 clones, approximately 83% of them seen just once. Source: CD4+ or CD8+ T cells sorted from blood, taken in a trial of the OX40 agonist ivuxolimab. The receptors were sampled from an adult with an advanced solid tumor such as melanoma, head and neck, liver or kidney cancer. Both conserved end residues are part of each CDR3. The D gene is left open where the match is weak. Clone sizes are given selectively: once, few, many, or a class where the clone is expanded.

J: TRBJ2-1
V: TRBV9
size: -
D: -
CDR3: CASSGLESEQFF
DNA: TGTGCCAGCAGTGGACTCGAGTCTGAGCAGTTCTTC

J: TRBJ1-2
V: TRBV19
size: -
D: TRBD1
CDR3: CASSLGQGAYGYTF
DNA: TGTGCCAGTAGTTTGGGACAGGGGGCCTATGGCTACACCTTC

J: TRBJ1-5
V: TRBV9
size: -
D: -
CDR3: CASSVDGAGQPQHF
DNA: TGTGCCAGCAGCGTAGATGGGGCAGGTCAGCCCCAGCATTTT

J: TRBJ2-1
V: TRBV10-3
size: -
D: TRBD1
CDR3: CAISESGQGPYNEQFF
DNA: TGTGCCATCAGTGAGTCGGGACAGGGCCCCTACAATGAGCAGTTCTTC

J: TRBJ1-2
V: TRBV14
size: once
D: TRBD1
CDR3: CASSQEGTGGWRGYTF
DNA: TGTGCCAGCAGCCAAGAGGGGACAGGGGGGTGGAGGGGCTACACCTTC

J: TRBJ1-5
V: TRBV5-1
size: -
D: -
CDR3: CASSTGPDQPQHF
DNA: TGCGCCAGCAGCACCGGACCTGATCAGCCCCAGCATTTT

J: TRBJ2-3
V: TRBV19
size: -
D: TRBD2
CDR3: CASSTLAGVDTQYF
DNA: TGTGCCAGTAGTACACTAGCGGGAGTAGATACGCAGTATTTT

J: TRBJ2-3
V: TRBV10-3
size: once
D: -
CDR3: CAISGPGSRDLRTDTQYF
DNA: TGTGCCATCAGTGGCCCAGGGTCGAGGGACCTTCGCACAGATACGCAGTATTTT

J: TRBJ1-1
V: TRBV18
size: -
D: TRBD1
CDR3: CASSPTGGYTEAFF
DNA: TGTGCCAGCTCACCCACAGGGGGTTACACTGAAGCTTTCTTT

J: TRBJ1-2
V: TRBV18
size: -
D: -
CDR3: CASSPNERDGYTF
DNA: TGTGCCAGCTCACCAAACGAGAGGGATGGCTACACCTTC

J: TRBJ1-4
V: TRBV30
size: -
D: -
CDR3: CAGAGGGVEKLFF
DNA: TGTGCCGGCGCTGGGGGGGGTGTGGAAAAACTGTTTTTT

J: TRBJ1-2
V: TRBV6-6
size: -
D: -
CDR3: CASTQDRQNHGYTF
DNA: TGTGCCAGCACCCAGGATCGGCAGAATCATGGCTACACCTTC

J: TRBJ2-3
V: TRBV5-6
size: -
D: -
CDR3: CASSLAGDTQYF
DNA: TGTGCCAGCAGCTTGGCTGGGGATACGCAGTATTTT

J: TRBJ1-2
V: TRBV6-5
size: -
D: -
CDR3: CASSPRGGTNYGYTF
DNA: TGTGCCAGCAGTCCCCGGGGGGGGACGAACTATGGCTACACCTTC

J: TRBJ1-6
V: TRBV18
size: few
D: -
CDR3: CASSQGSDNSPLHF
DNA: TGTGCCAGCTCCCAGGGATCGGATAATTCACCCCTCCACTTT

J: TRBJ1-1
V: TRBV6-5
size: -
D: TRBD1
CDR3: CASSYSLGQGAEAFF
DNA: TGTGCCAGCAGTTACTCCTTGGGACAGGGGGCTGAAGCTTTCTTT

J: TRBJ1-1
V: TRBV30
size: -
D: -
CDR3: CAWNVGGLTEAFF
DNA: TGTGCCTGGAACGTGGGGGGGTTGACTGAAGCTTTCTTT

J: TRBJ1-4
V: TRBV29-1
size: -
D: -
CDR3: CSGGANEKLFF
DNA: TGCAGCGGAGGGGCTAATGAAAAACTGTTTTTT

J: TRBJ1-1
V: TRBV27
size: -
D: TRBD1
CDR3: CASSGGQGVSEAFF
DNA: TGTGCCAGCAGTGGGGGTCAGGGGGTTTCTGAAGCTTTCTTT

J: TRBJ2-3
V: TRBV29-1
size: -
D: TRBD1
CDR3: CSGATGAGTDTQYF
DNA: TGCAGCGGCGCGACAGGGGCGGGCACAGATACGCAGTATTTT

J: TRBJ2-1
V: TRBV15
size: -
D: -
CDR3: CATKSARANNEQFF
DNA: TGTGCCACCAAATCGGCCAGGGCCAACAATGAGCAGTTCTTC

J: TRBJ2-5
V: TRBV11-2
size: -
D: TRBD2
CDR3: CASSPSPGTSGGAQYF
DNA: TGTGCCAGCAGCCCAAGTCCCGGGACTAGCGGAGGGGCCCAGTACTTC

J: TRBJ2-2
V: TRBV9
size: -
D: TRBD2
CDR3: CASSPPAGTSGRGGTGELFF
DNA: TGTGCCAGCAGCCCCCCGGCGGGGACTAGCGGGAGAGGGGGCACCGGGGAGCTGTTTTTT

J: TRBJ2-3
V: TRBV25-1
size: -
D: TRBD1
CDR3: CASSWTGGPDTQYF
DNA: TGTGCCAGCTCCTGGACAGGGGGCCCAGATACGCAGTATTTT

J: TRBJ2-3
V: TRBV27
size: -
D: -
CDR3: CASSPGTDTQYF
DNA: TGTGCCAGCAGTCCCGGCACAGATACGCAGTATTTT

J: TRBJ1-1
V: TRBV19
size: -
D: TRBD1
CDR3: CASSIPGQSQAFF
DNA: TGTGCCAGTAGTATCCCGGGACAGTCCCAGGCTTTCTTT

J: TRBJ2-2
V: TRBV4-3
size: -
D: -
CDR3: CASSQGGSTGELFF
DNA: TGCGCCAGCAGCCAAGGGGGAAGCACCGGGGAGCTGTTTTTT

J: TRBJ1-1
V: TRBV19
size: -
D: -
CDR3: CASSIVAGTEAFF
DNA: TGTGCCAGTAGTATAGTTGCGGGAACTGAAGCTTTCTTT

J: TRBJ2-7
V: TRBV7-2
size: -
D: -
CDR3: CASSPLGGKTGEQYF
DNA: TGTGCCAGCAGCCCGCTAGGGGGGAAGACGGGCGAGCAGTACTTC

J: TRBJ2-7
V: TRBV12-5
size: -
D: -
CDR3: CASGFGSTFSYEQYF
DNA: TGTGCTAGTGGTTTCGGCTCTACATTCTCCTACGAGCAGTACTTC

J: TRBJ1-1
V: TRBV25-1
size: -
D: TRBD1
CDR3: CASEDRLKAFF
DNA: TGTGCCAGCGAGGACAGGTTGAAGGCTTTCTTT

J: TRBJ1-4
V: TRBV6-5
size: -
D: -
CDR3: CASSYADSIGKLFF
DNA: TGTGCCAGCAGTTACGCGGACAGTATTGGAAAACTGTTTTTT

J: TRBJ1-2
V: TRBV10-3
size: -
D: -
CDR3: CATRSEGYGYTF
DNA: TGTGCCACCAGATCCGAGGGCTATGGCTACACCTTC

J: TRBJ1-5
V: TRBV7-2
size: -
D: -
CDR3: CASSFYRTNQPQHF
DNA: TGTGCCAGCAGCTTCTACAGAACCAATCAGCCCCAGCATTTT

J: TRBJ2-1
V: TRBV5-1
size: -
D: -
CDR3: CASSLAVGNYNEQFF
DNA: TGCGCCAGCAGCTTGGCCGTCGGGAACTACAATGAGCAGTTCTTC

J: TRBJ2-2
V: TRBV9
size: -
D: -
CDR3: CASARQWTTGELFF
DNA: TGTGCCAGCGCCCGACAGTGGACGACCGGGGAGCTGTTTTTT

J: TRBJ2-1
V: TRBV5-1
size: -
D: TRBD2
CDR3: CASSLQAGGPGDNEQFF
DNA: TGCGCCAGCAGCCTGCAAGCGGGAGGGCCGGGGGACAATGAGCAGTTCTTC

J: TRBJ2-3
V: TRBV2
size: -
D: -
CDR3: CASSERQVGDTQYF
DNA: TGTGCCAGCAGTGAGAGGCAGGTCGGAGATACGCAGTATTTT

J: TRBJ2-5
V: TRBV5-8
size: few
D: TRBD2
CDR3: CASSISGSLLRTQYF
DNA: TGTGCCAGCAGCATTAGCGGGAGCCTCTTACGGACCCAGTACTTC

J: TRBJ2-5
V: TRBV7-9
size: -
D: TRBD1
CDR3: CASSSTGAQETQYF
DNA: TGTGCCAGCAGCAGTACAGGGGCCCAAGAGACCCAGTACTTC

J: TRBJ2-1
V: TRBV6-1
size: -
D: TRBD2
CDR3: CASSESLAGILGYNEQFF
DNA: TGTGCCAGCAGTGAATCGTTAGCGGGGATACTGGGGTACAATGAGCAGTTCTTC

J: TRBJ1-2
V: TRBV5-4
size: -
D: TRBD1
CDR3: CASSLLPGQGFNGYTF
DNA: TGTGCCAGCAGCTTGCTTCCGGGACAGGGATTTAATGGCTACACCTTC

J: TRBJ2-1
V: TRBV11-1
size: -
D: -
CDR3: CASSPWGEYNEQFF
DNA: TGTGCCAGCAGCCCATGGGGTGAATACAATGAGCAGTTCTTC

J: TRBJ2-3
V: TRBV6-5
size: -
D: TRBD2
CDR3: CASSRLAGSDTQYF
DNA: TGTGCCAGCAGCCGACTAGCGGGGTCAGATACGCAGTATTTT

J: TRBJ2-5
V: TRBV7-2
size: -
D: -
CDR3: CASSPRDIRGAQYF
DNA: TGTGCCAGCAGCCCGAGGGACATAAGAGGGGCCCAGTACTTC

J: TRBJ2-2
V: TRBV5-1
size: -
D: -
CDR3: CASSPGSGELFF
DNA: TGCGCCAGCAGTCCGGGGTCCGGGGAGCTGTTTTTT

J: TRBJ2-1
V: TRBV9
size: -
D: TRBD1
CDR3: CASSVDPGTGVRNEQFF
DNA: TGTGCCAGCAGCGTAGACCCCGGGACAGGGGTTCGCAATGAGCAGTTCTTC

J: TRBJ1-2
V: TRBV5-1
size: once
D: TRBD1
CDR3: CASSLGTGYNYGYTF
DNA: TGCGCCAGCAGCTTGGGGACAGGGTATAACTATGGCTACACCTTC

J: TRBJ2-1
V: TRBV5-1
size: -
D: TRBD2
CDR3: CASSNGGSYNEQFF
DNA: TGCGCCAGCAGCAACGGGGGGTCCTACAATGAGCAGTTCTTC

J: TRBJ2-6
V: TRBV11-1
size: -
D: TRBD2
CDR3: CASSTRLADYSGANVLTF
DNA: TGTGCCAGCAGCACCCGACTAGCGGATTACTCTGGGGCCAACGTCCTGACTTTC

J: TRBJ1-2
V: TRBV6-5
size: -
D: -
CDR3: CATGVNYGYTF
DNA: TGTGCCACGGGGGTGAACTATGGCTACACCTTC

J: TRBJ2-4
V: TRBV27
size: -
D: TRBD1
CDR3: CASSLSGGDTDRATKNIQYF
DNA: TGTGCCAGCAGTTTATCCGGGGGCGACACGGACAGGGCGACCAAAAACATTCAGTACTTC

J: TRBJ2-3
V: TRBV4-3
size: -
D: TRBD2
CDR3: CASSLTSGGRTSTDTQYF
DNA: TGCGCCAGCAGCCTGACTAGCGGGGGTCGTACTAGCACAGATACGCAGTATTTT

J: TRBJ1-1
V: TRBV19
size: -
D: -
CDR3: CASSVDRPSNTEAFF
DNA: TGTGCCAGTAGTGTAGACAGGCCTTCGAACACTGAAGCTTTCTTT

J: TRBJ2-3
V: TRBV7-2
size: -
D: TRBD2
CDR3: CASSLGTSGGTDTQYF
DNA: TGTGCCAGCAGCTTAGGGACTAGCGGGGGGACAGATACGCAGTATTTT

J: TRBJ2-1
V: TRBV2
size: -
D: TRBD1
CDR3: CASSSGQGEVNEQFF
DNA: TGTGCCAGCAGTAGTGGACAGGGGGAGGTCAATGAGCAGTTCTTC

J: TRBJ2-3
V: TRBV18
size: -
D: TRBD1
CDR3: CASLQGGTDTQYF
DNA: TGTGCCAGCTTACAGGGGGGAACAGATACGCAGTATTTT

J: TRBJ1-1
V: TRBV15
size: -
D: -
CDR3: CATSRGTEAFF
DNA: TGTGCCACCAGCAGAGGCACTGAAGCTTTCTTT

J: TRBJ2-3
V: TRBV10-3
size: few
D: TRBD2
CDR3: CATRTSGGRGTDTQYF
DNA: TGTGCCACCAGGACTAGCGGGGGGCGGGGCACAGATACGCAGTATTTT